The 11 T cell receptor beta chains given below trace back to one sample, sequenced in a study of PD-1 blockade in classical Hodgkin lymphoma. The protocol was immunoSEQ multiplex PCR, while the TCRdb copy is restricted to in-frame clones and leaves out a portion. The sample consists of some 26,000 clones, 94% of them appearing once. Time point indicated: newly diagnosed, previously untreated cHL patient sample. Sequences were obtained from peripheral blood mononuclear cells (PBMCs). These receptor sequences come from a human donor with classical Hodgkin lymphoma.

The chain links TRBV5-4 to TRBJ2-7; D might be TRBD2 (6 bases). V dropped 2 bases and J dropped 0 bases, with 15 bases sitting between them. The germline V gene has CDR1 SGHNT and CDR2 YYREEE (reference sequence). The CDR3 sequence is 16 residues long. CDR3 residues: CASSLAGIKTSYEQYF. The CDR3 region has the DNA TGTGCCAGCAGCTTAGCGGGCATAAAGACCTCCTACGAGCAGTACTTC.

V usage is TRBV5-1 and J usage is TRBJ1-1; D gene ambiguous. V shed 0 bases and J shed 0 bases, with 6 bases lying between them. The CDR3 loop spans 14 amino acids. Germline-derived CDR1 and CDR2 are SGHRS and YFSETQ. CDR3 in DNA: TGCGCCAGCAGCTTGGTGGCATTGAACACTGAAGCTTTCTTT. Translating gives CASSLVALNTEAFF.

The chain joins TRBV27 to TRBJ1-2, with 7 bases identical to TRBD1. V dropped 6 bases and J dropped 2; count of bases not matched to a gene: 3. The length of the CDR3 is 13 residues. Germline V gene sequence: CDR1 MNHEY, CDR2 SMNVEV (reference sequence). The CDR3 region is CASRPGQNYGYTF. CDR3 nucleotides: TGTGCCAGCAGACCGGGACAGAACTATGGCTACACCTTC.

The V gene is TRBV7-2, the J gene TRBJ2-6; 7 bases align to TRBD2. The germline V gene has CDR1 SGHTA and CDR2 FQGNSA. Trimming at V came to 5 bases and at J to 0 bases, leaving 13 bases not matched to a gene. The CDR3 has 19 amino acids. CDR3 nucleotides: TGTGCCAGCAGCCGGCGGACTAGTCCCGCCTCCTCTGGGGCCAACGTCCTGACTTTC. It specifies CASSRRTSPASSGANVLTF.

V gene TRBV7-2 combines with J gene TRBJ1-2; no firm D call. The germline V and J ends were trimmed by 2 bases and 0 bases, with 19 bases remaining between them. Germline-derived CDR1 and CDR2 are SGHTA and FQGNSA. The CDR3 is made up of 18 amino acids. The CDR3 nucleotides are TGTGCCAGCAGCTTAATCGGGTCTGCCTCAGGAGCTAACTATGGCTACACCTTC. It encodes CASSLIGSASGANYGYTF.

This rearrangement joins TRBV4-3 to TRBJ2-3, with a possible D match to TRBD2 (6 bases). Trimming removed 4 bases at V and 1 base at J, with 12 bases between. Germline-derived CDR1 and CDR2 are LGHNA and YSLEER. The CDR3 loop spans 15 amino acids. CDR3 DNA sequence: TGCGCCAGCAGCCCCCTCGGGGAGGGCACAGATACGCAGTATTTT. Amino acids: CASSPLGEGTDTQYF.

This sequence joins TRBV30 and TRBJ2-1; a weak D match, TRBD1 (5 bases). There are 14 residues in the CDR3. The germline gives CDR1 GTSNPN, CDR2 SVGIG (reference sequence). V dropped 1 base and J dropped 8 bases, with 15 bases sitting between them. The CDR3 coding sequence is TGTGCCTGGAGTGGGGGCGGACAATGGGATGAGCAGTTCTTC. It encodes CAWSGGGQWDEQFF.

This clone turned up a few times. The rearrangement uses TRBV5-1 and TRBJ2-2; D might be TRBD1 or TRBD2, each matching 6 bases. V was cut by 0 bases and J by 1 base, with 10 bases left in between. The CDR3 runs 16 residues. Germline V gene data show CDR1 as SGHRS and CDR2 as YFSETQ. The CDR3 loop reads CASSLDGGQNTGELFF. The CDR3 nucleotides read TGCGCCAGCAGCTTGGACGGGGGCCAGAACACCGGGGAGCTGTTTTTT.

The chain uses TRBV6-5 and TRBJ2-5; 8 bases match TRBD2. Per the germline V gene, CDR1 is MNHEY and CDR2 is SVGAGI. V lost 5 bases to trimming and J lost 7 bases; unmatched junction nucleotides: 6. The CDR3 sequence is 13 residues long. CDR3: CASSPSGSGTQYF. CDR3 nucleotides: TGTGCCAGCAGTCCCAGCGGGAGCGGGACCCAGTACTTC.

This rearrangement joins TRBV5-4 to TRBJ2-7, with D unresolved. The germline CDR1 and CDR2 sequences are SGHNT and YYREEE (reference sequence). Between the trimmed V and J ends, which lost 4 bases and 2 bases, there was a span of 16 bases. The CDR3 runs 15 residues. In DNA form, the CDR3 reads TGTGCCAGCAGCAATATGGCAGGTCATCCCTACGAGCAGTACTTC. It translates to CASSNMAGHPYEQYF.

The table lists this clone with a count of one. The chain uses TRBV19 and TRBJ1-1; 9 positions agree with TRBD1. The J segment lost 3 bases and the V segment lost 7 bases, leaving 9 bases of the junction unmatched. The CDR3 is 15 amino acids. The germline V gene has CDR1 LNHDA and CDR2 SQIVND (reference sequence). The CDR3 here is CASTPTGGWDTEAFF. Written as DNA, the CDR3 is TGTGCCAGTACCCCGACAGGGGGATGGGACACTGAAGCTTTCTTT.